This T cell receptor (beta chain) emerged from a study of blood T cells in healthy people across ages. Combining a sample-barcoded 5' primer with a J-beta primer mix, a second PCR ran for about 7 to 11 cycles. There were at least 3 million CDR3-containing paired-end reads obtained from each sample. TCRdb reprocessed the 5' RACE reads via MiXCR and lists one record per CDR3 protein. The table lists 700,000 or so distinct CDR3 sequences, around 38% of them singletons. About this clonotype itself: Its cognate antigen is unknown.

Trimming left V 7 bases short and J 7 bases short, with 7 bases between. Germline V gene lookup returns CDR1 MNHEY and CDR2 SVGEGT. The CDR3 runs 11 residues. General study findings and limits: Because donor CMV status was unknown, expanded clonotype changes were possibly confounded.

The sample comprised blood. The chain uses TRBV6-2 or TRBV6-3 and TRBJ2-2; no reliable D call. The TCR comes from a man older than 75 in good health. The CDR3 sequence: CASTSIGELFF. CDR3 bases: TGTGCCAGCACCTCCATCGGGGAGCTGTTTTTT.